This T cell receptor (beta chain) was obtained from a study of blood T cell repertoires in COVID-19. For the study at large: T cells, B-cell-depleted T cells, or PBMCs supplied cDNA or gDNA.

Per the original methods: Amplification with reference gene primers provided the estimates of nucleated cell counts. Some clones are missing from TCRdb's copy, which holds only in-frame ones; the method was immunoSEQ multiplex PCR. V and J calls and clone size follow that table, whereas D and trimming were derived from the DNA. This sample carries 200,000 to 300,000 clones, more than 75% of them seen once, and the ten largest clones take around 5.1%. The CDR3 runs 15 residues. Trimming took 0 bases from V and 4 from J, leaving 13 bases between them. Germline lookup yields CDR1 SGHDT and CDR2 YYEEEE. V is TRBV5-6 and J is TRBJ1-2, with D uncertain. This clonotype was obtained from a woman aged 55 to 70 with COVID-19, enrolled during active disease. Sequencing input: peripheral blood. This chain's CDR3 is CASSLGQRSVYGYTF. The DNA for the CDR3 is TGTGCCAGCAGCTTGGGGCAGAGGAGCGTCTATGGCTACACCTTC.